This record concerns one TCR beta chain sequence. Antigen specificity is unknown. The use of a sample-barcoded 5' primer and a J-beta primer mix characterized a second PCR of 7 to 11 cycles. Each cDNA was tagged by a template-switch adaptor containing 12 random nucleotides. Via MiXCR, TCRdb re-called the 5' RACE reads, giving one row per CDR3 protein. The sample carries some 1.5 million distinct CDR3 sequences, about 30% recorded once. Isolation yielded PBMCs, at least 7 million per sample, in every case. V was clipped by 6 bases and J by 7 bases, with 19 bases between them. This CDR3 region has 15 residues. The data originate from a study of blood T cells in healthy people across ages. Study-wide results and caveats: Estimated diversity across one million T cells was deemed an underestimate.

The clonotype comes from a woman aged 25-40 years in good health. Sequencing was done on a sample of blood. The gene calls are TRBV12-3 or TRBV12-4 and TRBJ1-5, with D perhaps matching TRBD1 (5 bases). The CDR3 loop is CASRSTEIPRQPQHF. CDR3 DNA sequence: TGTGCCAGCAGATCGACAGAGATCCCCCGCCAGCCCCAGCATTTT.